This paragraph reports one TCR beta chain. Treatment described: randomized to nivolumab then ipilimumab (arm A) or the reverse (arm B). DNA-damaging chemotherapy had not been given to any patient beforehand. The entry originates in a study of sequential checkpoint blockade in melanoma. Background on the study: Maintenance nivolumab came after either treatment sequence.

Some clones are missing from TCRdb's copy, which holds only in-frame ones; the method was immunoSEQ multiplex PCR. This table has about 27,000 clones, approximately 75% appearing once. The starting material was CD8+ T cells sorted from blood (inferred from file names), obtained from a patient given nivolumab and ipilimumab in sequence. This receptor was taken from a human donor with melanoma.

The DNA for the CDR3 is TGCGCCAGCAGCCCGGGACAGGGGGTATTCACTGAAGCTTTCTTT. Translating it yields CASSPGQGVFTEAFF. This sequence joins TRBV5-1 and TRBJ1-1, with 11 positions matching TRBD1. The CDR3 has 15 amino acids. Looked up from germline, CDR1 is SGHRS and CDR2 is YFSETQ. J gave up 4 bases and V 4 bases, and 6 bases lay outside the gene matches.